This T cell receptor beta chain was observed in a study of response to subunit inactivated influenza vaccine. TCRdb reanalysed the RT-PCR reads using MiXCR and keeps one entry per CDR3 protein. In the table there are about 650,000 distinct CDR3 sequences, around 16% of which are singletons. The study's findings and limits: After each seasonal influenza vaccination, few new T cells are recruited, the authors suggested.

This CDR3 has 16 residues. Germline values: CDR1 MNHEY, CDR2 SMNVEV (reference sequence). The V and J ends lost 2 bases and 5 bases respectively, with 18 bases between them. This clonotype has just a few counts. Antigen unknown. Sequenced material: PBMCs from blood, taken approximately 12 days after vaccination. This receptor was obtained from a man aged 50 to 59 who received an inactivated influenza vaccine. The V call is TRBV27, the J call TRBJ2-5; D could derive from TRBD1 or TRBD2 (5 bases each). As DNA, the CDR3 is TGTGCCAGCAGTTTAGTAACAGGTCGGGGCAAGGAGACCCAGTACTTC. Translation: CASSLVTGRGKETQYF.